This section outlines one TCR beta chain sequence together with its context. The antigen it binds to is not known. Base-call qualities are not available, and no considerably larger clone is one nucleotide away. CDR1 LNHNV and CDR2 YYDKDF are derived from the germline V gene (reference sequence). The CDR3 goes from the cysteine to the phenylalanine over 15 residues. Just the 45-base CDR3 DNA is kept, in frame starting at base 1. At the junction V is shortened by 0 bases and J by 6 bases; bases outside the gene matches: 3. The data are from a study of blood T cell repertoires in COVID-19 (dated by TCRdb to 2018 to 2021). Notes on the research overall: The collaborator samples originated in the United States, Italy and Spain and spanned the acute and convalescent phases of COVID-19. The material from the prospective study consisted of cDNA or gDNA derived from T cells, B-cell-depleted T cells, or PBMCs. Subjects who had been exposed to COVID-19, were actively infected with it, or had recovered from it provided the deeply sampled blood TCRbeta repertoires that made up the dataset. The repertoires were released in a freely available public database intended as a resource for research on the immune response to SARS-CoV-2. Samples came from the ongoing ImmuneRACE study (first 160 participants) plus 1,254 subjects from 6 global collaborators. The sample metadata nearly always contained a de-identified subject ID, COVID-19 status, age in years and sex. Where available, HLA class I and class II types were taken from metadata supplied by the sample provider and were not determined by assay-based typing.

The collaborating institutions used their own protocols to collect whole blood in K2EDTA tubes. For TCRbeta analysis, collaborators shipped samples in one of three forms: frozen whole blood, isolated PBMCs, or DNA extracted from either of those sample types. TCRbeta CDR3 regions were amplified from genomic DNA using the immunoSEQ Assay, a bias-controlled multiplex PCR. Under the source paper's analysis protocol: The number of nucleated cells in each sample was estimated from the amplification of reference gene primers within the assay. Sequence reads were collapsed and filtered to measure the absolute abundance of every unique TCRbeta CDR3 rearrangement. For each sample, productive Simpson clonality was calculated as the square root of Simpson's diversity index over productive rearrangements. TCRdb's version of the immuneACCESS table is confined to in-frame rearrangements and falls short of the full clone set. An unresolved V gene accounts for under half of the shortfall where checked; the remainder is of unknown origin. V and J calls and clone size are given by that table; D and trimming were obtained from the DNA. The sample yields more than 100,000 clones; approximately 87% were counted once. 3.6% of the sample goes to the ten largest clones.

Points the paper makes about the study in general: Clinical and demographic metadata were provided uncurated, with the amount varying by source and participant.

The receptor comes from a woman aged 60-75 years with acute or convalescent COVID-19. Sequencing was carried out using peripheral blood. This receptor chain uses TRBV15 and TRBJ1-5; 9 middle bases align to TRBD1. The CDR3 in this case is CATSRDLGQGQPQHF. The nucleotides are TGTGCCACCAGCAGAGATTTGGGACAGGGTCAGCCCCAGCATTTT.